The 28 T cell receptor beta chains presented below share a single source sample, sequenced in a study of blood T cell repertoires in COVID-19. TCRdb keeps only in-frame clones here, not all; method: immunoSEQ multiplex PCR. The profile shows more than 100,000 clones, about 89% of them singletons. Sequenced: peripheral blood. These receptors came from a woman in her sixties or seventies with acute or convalescent COVID-19.

This chain's CDR3 is CASSYRGPGANEKLFF. CDR3 sequence (DNA): TGTGCCAGCAGTTACAGGGGGCCGGGGGCTAATGAAAAACTGTTTTTT. This rearrangement joins TRBV28 to TRBJ1-4, with TRBD1 matching over 9 bases. This CDR3 has 16 amino acids. Trimming at V came to 4 bases and at J to 3 bases, leaving 6 bases not matched to a gene. CDR1 and CDR2 from the germline V gene are MDHEN and SYDVKM.

The chain uses TRBV6-6 and TRBJ2-7, with TRBD2 as a possible D gene (6 bases). The germline V gene has CDR1 MNHNY and CDR2 SVGAGI (reference sequence). Trimming took off 8 bases at V and 4 bases at J, with 9 bases between the two ends. The length of the CDR3 is 11 residues. CDR3 region: CASSRGYEQYF. CDR3 nucleotide sequence: TGTGCCAGCTCGCGGGGATACGAGCAGTACTTC.

The rearrangement links TRBV5-1 to TRBJ1-3, with TRBD1 matching 8 bases. Germline V CDR1 and CDR2: SGHRS, YFSETQ. CDR3 length: 19 amino acids. Trimming cost V 0 bases and J 2 bases; bases outside gene matches: 13. CDR3 region: CASSLVRDRRRVPGNTIYF. DNA for the CDR3: TGCGCCAGCAGCTTGGTTAGGGACAGGCGAAGGGTCCCTGGAAACACCATATATTTT.

The chain uses TRBV6-2 or TRBV6-3 and TRBJ1-1; unclear D gene. This CDR3 comprises 12 residues. The V gene's germline CDR1 is MNHEY and CDR2 SVGEGT. The germline V and J ends were trimmed by 0 bases and 4 bases, with 3 bases remaining between them. The CDR3 reads CASSYSSTEAFF. The CDR3 bases are TGTGCCAGCAGTTACTCCTCCACTGAAGCTTTCTTT.

The chain links TRBV11-2 to TRBJ1-4, with 7 positions matching TRBD1. Germline values: CDR1 SGHAT, CDR2 FQNNGV. The CDR3 has 13 amino acids. The junction had 10 bases not matched to a gene; V was cut back by 5 bases and J by 13 bases. The CDR3 region is CASSLIRDRILFF. CDR3 coding DNA: TGTGCCAGCAGCCTTATACGGGACAGAATACTGTTTTTT.

The genes are TRBV3-1 (or the pseudogene TRBV3-2) and TRBJ2-2; 7 nucleotides line up with TRBD1. The CDR3 runs to 11 residues. The V gene end was trimmed by 10 bases and the J gene end by 6 bases; junction bases not matched to a gene: 2. Germline V lookup: CDR1 LGHDT, CDR2 YNNKEL (reference sequence). CDR3 protein: CATQGPGELFF. CDR3 sequence (DNA): TGTGCCACACAGGGGCCCGGGGAGCTGTTTTTT.

The V gene is TRBV15, the J gene TRBJ1-1; tentatively, D is TRBD1 (5 bases). This CDR3 has 13 amino acids. Germline CDR1 LNHNV, CDR2 YYDKDF (reference sequence). With 3 bases removed from V and 5 bases from J, the gap between germline ends came to 10 bases. This CDR3 reads CATSRQGRTEAFF. CDR3 sequence (DNA): TGTGCCACCAGCAGGCAGGGCAGAACTGAAGCTTTCTTT.

The chain combines TRBV5-1 with TRBJ1-5, with 8 bases fitting TRBD1. The J segment lost 7 bases and the V segment lost 4 bases, leaving 7 bases of the junction unmatched. This CDR3 is 14 amino acids long. From germline, CDR1 is SGHRS and CDR2 YFSETQ. This CDR3 reads CASSPGQAGQPQHF. The CDR3 bases are TGCGCCAGCAGCCCGGGACAGGCGGGCCAGCCCCAGCATTTT.

The CDR3 reads CASRGHGTSTDTQYF. The DNA of the CDR3 is TGTGCCAGCAGAGGACACGGAACTAGCACAGATACGCAGTATTTT. The chain has TRBV2 and TRBJ2-3; D is perhaps TRBD1 (5 bases). The CDR3 is made up of 15 amino acids. CDR1 and CDR2 (germline): SNHLY, FYNNEI. Between the trimmed V and J ends, which lost 6 bases and 0 bases, there was a span of 13 bases.

This rearrangement joins TRBV29-1 to TRBJ2-7, with D perhaps matching TRBD2 (5 bases). CDR1 SQVTM and CDR2 ANQGSEA come from the germline V gene. The CDR3 sequence is 18 residues long. Trimming left V 0 bases short and J 3 bases short, with 24 bases between. CDR3: CSVEEGRGIATLGYEQYF. The DNA of the CDR3 is TGCAGCGTTGAAGAAGGACGAGGGATAGCAACACTCGGCTACGAGCAGTACTTC.

The gene calls are TRBV7-6 and TRBJ2-1, with 7 positions matching TRBD2. The V and J ends lost 5 bases and 12 bases, in that order; junction bases with no gene match: 10. This CDR3 is built from 13 residues. Germline CDR1 and CDR2: SGHVS and FNYEAQ. In DNA, the CDR3 is TGTGCCAGCAGCCAGCAGCCGGGGAGGGGGCAGTTCTTC. Its translation: CASSQQPGRGQFF.

With respect to this clone: The same CDR3 arises from other DNA sequences in this sample as well. This chain links TRBV9 with TRBJ1-1; D is possibly TRBD1 (5 bases). CDR3 length: 15 amino acids. Germline CDR1 is SGDLS and CDR2 is YYNGEE. V was pared by 0 bases and J by 0 bases, with 9 bases between. Here the CDR3 DNA reads TGTGCCAGCAGCGTAGGAACAGGCCTGAACACTGAAGCTTTCTTT. This sequence encodes CASSVGTGLNTEAFF.

V gene TRBV6-5 combines with J gene TRBJ1-5, with 7 bases lining up with TRBD1. V shed 8 bases and J 7 bases; nucleotides not matched to a gene: 8. CDR3 length: 13 amino acids. The germline V gene encodes CDR1 MNHEY and CDR2 SVGAGI. In DNA, the CDR3 is TGTGCCAGCGCCCGACAGGGCCCCCAGCCCCAGCATTTT. This gives the protein CASARQGPQPQHF.

The genes are TRBV5-5 and TRBJ1-3; no clear D gene. This CDR3 has 14 amino acids. Looked up from germline, CDR1 is SGHKS and CDR2 is YYEKEE (reference sequence). With 2 bases removed from V and 1 base from J, the gap between germline ends came to 7 bases. The CDR3 DNA reads TGTGCCAGCAGCTTAGCCTTTTCTGGAAACACCATATATTTT. It is translated as CASSLAFSGNTIYF.

This CDR3 reads CASSVAAGGQYNEQFF. CDR3 in DNA: TGTGCCAGCAGCGTAGCGGCGGGAGGGCAATACAATGAGCAGTTCTTC. The V gene is TRBV9, the J gene TRBJ2-1, with 9 positions matching TRBD2. V was clipped by 0 bases and J by 4 bases; unmatched bases: 5. Germline V gene sequence: CDR1 SGDLS, CDR2 YYNGEE. The CDR3 length is 16 residues.

This clone was recorded a few times. This sequence joins TRBV12-3 or TRBV12-4 and TRBJ1-3, with no clear D. Trimming stripped 8 bases from V and 0 bases from J, with 5 bases between. The CDR3 totals 12 residues. CDR3 DNA: TGTGCCAGCTCTTACTCTGGAAACACCATATATTTT. It encodes CASSYSGNTIYF.

The chain combines TRBV24-1 with TRBJ2-3, with D maybe TRBD2 (6 bases). The CDR3 is 13 residues long. The germline V and J ends were trimmed by 9 bases and 1 base, with 10 bases remaining between them. Germline-derived CDR1 and CDR2 are KGHDR and SFDVKD. CDR3 region: CATGRSGTDTQYF. CDR3 nucleotides: TGTGCCACCGGGAGGTCCGGCACAGATACGCAGTATTTT.

In nucleotides, the CDR3 is TGTGCCAGCAGCTTAGAAGTGACTAGTATGTTGGAGACCCAGTACTTC. Amino acid sequence: CASSLEVTSMLETQYF. The gene calls are TRBV7-6 and TRBJ2-5; TRBD2 is a possible D gene (6 bases). The length of the CDR3 is 16 residues. Germline assignment: CDR1 SGHVS and CDR2 FNYEAQ. V was pared by 1 base and J by 5 bases, with 17 bases between.

This chain links TRBV18 with TRBJ1-4; D gene ambiguous. Germline CDR1 and CDR2: KGHSH and LQKENI. There are 15 residues in the CDR3. V lost 1 base and J lost 3, with 9 bases in between. In DNA, the CDR3 is TGTGCCAGCTCACCACGTGCAGAACCTAATGAAAAACTGTTTTTT. Residues: CASSPRAEPNEKLFF.

The chain couples TRBV4-2 to TRBJ1-5; 8 bases align to TRBD1. The CDR3 spans 15 residues. The trim removed 1 base at V and 5 bases at J, leaving 4 bases unmatched. The V gene's germline CDR1 is LGHNA and CDR2 YNFKEQ. CDR3 coding DNA: TGTGCCAGCAGCCAAGCAGGGGGCCGGGATCAGCCCCAGCATTTT. Translation: CASSQAGGRDQPQHF.

The chain recombines TRBV9 with TRBJ2-3, with 8 bases matching TRBD2. After removal of 4 bases from V and 5 bases from J, the junction contained 6 bases not matched to a gene. The CDR3 contains 14 residues. The germline CDR1 and CDR2 sequences are SGDLS and YYNGEE. CDR3 nucleotide sequence: TGTGCCAGCAGCTCCTTGACTAGCGTAGATACGCAGTATTTT. It yields the protein CASSSLTSVDTQYF.

This rearrangement joins TRBV6-5 to TRBJ1-5, with D perhaps matching TRBD1 (5 bases). Germline CDR1 and CDR2: MNHEY and SVGAGI. V was cut by 7 bases and J by 0 bases, with 13 bases left in between. The length of the CDR3 is 15 residues. The CDR3 DNA reads TGTGCCAGCACCAAACGGGGGGGTAGCAATCAGCCCCAGCATTTT. Encoded protein: CASTKRGGSNQPQHF.

V and J are TRBV11-3 and TRBJ2-5, with 9 bases identical to TRBD2. In germline, CDR1 is SGHNT, CDR2 YENEEA. The junction had 5 bases not matched to a gene; V was cut back by 7 bases and J by 2 bases. This CDR3 region has 14 residues. The DNA of the CDR3 is TGTGCCAGCACCCTAGCGGGGTATCAAGAGACCCAGTACTTC. It translates to CASTLAGYQETQYF.

This sequence joins TRBV4-1 and TRBJ1-2; weak D call: TRBD1 (5 bases). The V end was cut by 0 bases, the J end by 4 bases, with 9 bases between. The length of the CDR3 is 14 residues. The germline V gene has CDR1 MGHRA and CDR2 YSYEKL. The CDR3, as DNA: TGCGCCAGCAGCCAAGAGGGGCAGAGCTATGGCTACACCTTC. Its protein is CASSQEGQSYGYTF.

V gene TRBV11-3 combines with J gene TRBJ1-2, with D uncertain. CDR3 size: 11 residues. The germline V gene has CDR1 SGHNT and CDR2 YENEEA. Trimming stripped 4 bases from V and 8 bases from J, with 8 bases between. The CDR3 is CASSYGGGYTF. CDR3 DNA: TGTGCCAGCAGCTACGGAGGAGGCTACACCTTC.

The rearrangement links TRBV6-2 or TRBV6-3 to TRBJ2-1; possibly TRBD1 for D (6 bases). Germline CDR1 and CDR2: MNHEY and SVGEGT. V lost 0 bases and J 16 bases, leaving 16 bases between the germline ends. The CDR3 has 13 amino acids. The CDR3 bases are TGTGCCAGCAGTTACTCGACGGGACAACGAGGCTTCTTC. This translates into CASSYSTGQRGFF.

The chain uses TRBV19 and TRBJ2-1, with 10 positions matching TRBD2. V shed 4 bases, J shed 5 bases, and the junction held 8 bases outside the gene matches. The germline V gene encodes CDR1 LNHDA and CDR2 SQIVND (reference sequence). This CDR3 region has 16 residues. The CDR3, as DNA: TGTGCCAGTAGTACCTCACTAGCGGGGAGACACAATGAGCAGTTCTTC. As protein: CASSTSLAGRHNEQFF.

The chain employs TRBV18 and TRBJ1-6; the D gene is possibly TRBD1 (6 bases). The CDR3 runs to 18 residues. The germline V and J ends were trimmed by 3 bases and 4 bases, with 19 bases remaining between them. From germline, CDR1 is KGHSH and CDR2 LQKENI. Here the CDR3 DNA reads TGTGCCAGCTCACCTATTTCCCAGGGGACGGGGTATAATTCACCCCTCCACTTT. It encodes CASSPISQGTGYNSPLHF. The full variable domain, completed using reference TRBV18 and TRBJ1-6, is NAGVMQNPRHLVRRRGQEARLRCSPMKGHSHVYWYRQLPEEGLKFMVYLQKENIIDESGMPKERFSAEFPKEGPSILRIQQVVRGDSAAYFCASSPISQGTGYNSPLHFGNGTRLTVT.